One and the same sample provided the 9 T cell receptor beta chains below, sequenced in a study of T cells in Graves' hyperthyroidism and ophthalmopathy. Amplified regions were TCR beta CDR3 sequences from RNA transcripts. TCR CDR3 underwent first-round RT-PCR with the HTBI primer set. TCRdb processed the multiplex PCR reads anew with MiXCR; each CDR3 protein has one entry. This table has a few hundred thousand distinct CDR3 sequences, roughly 13% appearing once. The sequencing sample was made of blood. The source is a woman in her twenties or thirties with Graves' hyperthyroidism that later progressed to Graves' ophthalmopathy.

There are many counts of this clonotype. The chain is built from TRBV7-3 and TRBJ1-4; no firm D call. The germline V gene has CDR1 SGHTA and CDR2 FQGTGA. This CDR3 comprises 13 residues. Between the trimmed V and J ends, which lost 10 bases and 7 bases, there was a span of 16 bases. In DNA form, the CDR3 reads TGTGCCACCCCGGACCGGCCGTTTGAAAAACTGTTTTTT. Amino acids: CATPDRPFEKLFF.

The table lists this clonotype with many counts. This chain links TRBV2 with TRBJ1-4, with unresolved D. There are 15 residues in the CDR3. The germline CDR1 and CDR2 sequences are SNHLY and FYNNEI. The ends were cut back, 4 bases at V and 6 bases at J, with 15 bases in the middle. The CDR3 is CASSVRAGGDEKLFF. CDR3 in DNA: TGTGCCAGCAGTGTTCGGGCAGGAGGCGATGAAAAACTGTTTTTT.

This clonotype was observed many times. The rearrangement links TRBV6-1 to TRBJ2-1; 10 bases map to TRBD2. The CDR3 contains 13 residues. V gave up 7 bases and J gave up 7 bases; unmatched junction bases: 4. The germline V gene has CDR1 MNHNS and CDR2 SASEGT. The CDR3 sequence is CASTLAGVNEQFF. The DNA for the CDR3 is TGTGCCAGCACTCTAGCGGGAGTGAATGAGCAGTTCTTC.

The V call is TRBV30, the J call TRBJ2-5; no clear D gene. The CDR3 has 12 residues. Trimming took 1 base from V and 7 from J, leaving 10 bases between them. Germline CDR1 GTSNPN, CDR2 SVGIG (reference sequence). In nucleotides, the CDR3 is TGTGCCTGGAGTGGGCAGGCCGGGACCCAGTACTTC. Its protein product is CAWSGQAGTQYF.

This chain links TRBV4-1 with TRBJ2-7, with D perhaps given as TRBD1 or TRBD2 (5 bases each). Trimming removed 1 base from V and 0 bases from J, with 13 bases in between. Looked up from germline, CDR1 is MGHRA and CDR2 is YSYEKL. This CDR3 comprises 16 residues. The CDR3 DNA reads as TGCGCCAGCAGCCAAGGAGGGGTTCCGAGCTCCTACGAGCAGTACTTC. Protein: CASSQGGVPSSYEQYF.

Ten or more counts support this clonotype. The rearrangement links TRBV5-1 to TRBJ2-7; 14 positions agree with TRBD2. CDR3 length: 15 amino acids. In germline, CDR1 is SGHRS, CDR2 YFSETQ. V gave up 3 bases and J gave up 4 bases; unmatched junction bases: 3. The CDR3 loop reads CASSSGLAGVYEQYF. CDR3 bases: TGCGCCAGCAGCTCGGGACTAGCGGGAGTATACGAGCAGTACTTC.

Remarks on this clonotype: A much larger clonotype is one base distant, so this may be a read error. This chain joins TRBV27 and TRBJ1-4; TRBD1 aligns across 9 bases. After removal of 5 bases from V and 4 bases from J, the junction contained 14 bases not matched to a gene. This CDR3 is built from 18 residues. Germline V gene data show CDR1 as MNHEY and CDR2 as SMNVEV (reference sequence). CDR3 sequence reads: CASSESPDRGRDNEKLFF. As DNA, the CDR3 is TGTGCCAGCAGTGAGTCGCCGGACAGGGGAAGAGATAATGAAAAACTGTTTTTT.

The table lists this clonotype with a few counts. The chain recombines TRBV9 with TRBJ1-1; no firm D call. Trimming shortened V by 3 bases and J by 0 bases, and 9 bases separated the two germline ends. Germline CDR1 reads SGDLS; CDR2 reads YYNGEE. This CDR3 spans 14 amino acids. The CDR3, as DNA: TGTGCCAGCAGCGAGGACGTATTGAACACTGAAGCTTTCTTT. It yields the protein CASSEDVLNTEAFF.

This clonotype was seen ten or more times. The rearrangement joins TRBV29-1 to TRBJ2-5, with D perhaps TRBD2 (5 bases). The CDR3 contains 12 residues. Trimming shortened V by 6 bases and J by 3 bases, and 11 bases separated the two germline ends. Germline assignment: CDR1 SQVTM and CDR2 ANQGSEA. The CDR3 protein is CSVSIGEETQYF. Here the CDR3 DNA reads TGCAGCGTCTCGATCGGGGAAGAGACCCAGTACTTC.